The 26 T cell receptor beta chains below come from one sample, sequenced in a study of T cell repertoires in cytomegalovirus infection. These receptors' targets are unknown. One entry per CDR3 protein, called by TCRdb with MiXCR from the reads. The repertoire holds hundreds of thousands of distinct CDR3 sequences, with roughly 43% as singletons. The source material was cultured PBMCs, sampled from culture after CMV antigen stimulation. The receptor source for this set is a human donor in good health (CMV status not recorded). Some clones in this sample may be carry-over from other donors' samples.

The chain has TRBV19 and TRBJ1-4; no definite D call. CDR1 LNHDA and CDR2 SQIVND come from the germline V gene (reference sequence). CDR3 length: 15 amino acids. With 3 bases removed from V and 0 bases from J, the gap between germline ends came to 8 bases. The CDR3 is CASSMAGATNEKLFF. The CDR3 DNA sequence: TGTGCCAGTAGTATGGCGGGAGCAACTAATGAAAAACTGTTTTTT. The whole variable domain, filled in from reference TRBV19 and TRBJ1-4, reads DGGITQSPKYLFRKEGQNVTLSCEQNLNHDAMYWYRQDPGQGLRLIYYSQIVNDFQKGDIAEGYSVSREKKESFPLTVTSAQKNPTAFYLCASSMAGATNEKLFFGSGTQLSVL.

This chain uses TRBV10-3 with TRBJ1-3; D gene unclear. CDR1 ENHRY and CDR2 SYGVKD come from the germline V gene. The CDR3 has 12 residues. The germline V and J ends were trimmed by 4 bases and 7 bases, with 8 bases remaining between them. The CDR3 loop is CAISGAGNTIYF. The CDR3 DNA follows: TGTGCCATCAGTGGGGCGGGGAACACCATATATTTT.

This clonotype has a handful of counts. V is TRBV6-1 and J is TRBJ2-5, with TRBD2 matching over 7 bases. CDR1 MNHNS and CDR2 SASEGT come from the germline V gene. This CDR3 is 15 amino acids long. Trimming took 2 bases from V and 1 from J; bases not matched to a gene: 4. CDR3 region: CASSETGGLQETQYF. CDR3 nucleotides: TGTGCCAGCAGTGAAACGGGGGGTCTCCAAGAGACCCAGTACTTC.

This clonotype was observed at least ten times. The V and J genes are TRBV7-8 and TRBJ2-3, with 9 positions matching TRBD2. CDR3 size: 19 residues. V dropped 5 bases and J dropped 6; count of bases not matched to a gene: 21. The germline gives CDR1 SGHVS, CDR2 FQNEAQ. The CDR3 nucleotides are TGTGCCAGCAGCGCGCAAAAGCGGGGGGCACGCTTCGGAGGTGATACGCAGTATTTT. As protein: CASSAQKRGARFGGDTQYF.

The J gene is TRBJ2-1, the V gene TRBV7-2, with D possibly being TRBD2 (7 bases). Germline assignment: CDR1 SGHTA and CDR2 FQGNSA. The V and J ends lost 5 bases and 3 bases respectively, with 17 bases between them. The CDR3 is 16 amino acids. CDR3: CASSPPGGPGYNEQFF. The CDR3 nucleotides read TGTGCCAGCAGCCCACCCGGGGGGCCAGGCTACAATGAGCAGTTCTTC.

A note on this clonotype: Given a much more abundant clone one base away, this may be a read error. This chain uses TRBV7-2 with TRBJ1-1; D is unresolved. CDR1 SGHTA and CDR2 FQGNSA come from the germline V gene. This CDR3 is built from 13 residues. Here the CDR3 reads CAGSLIPAGEAFF. CDR3 bases: TGTGCCGGCAGCTTGATACCGGCAGGAGAAGCTTTCTTT.

This clonotype was recorded many times. The chain joins TRBV7-9 to TRBJ2-7, with a tentative D call TRBD2 (5 bases). The CDR3 extends over 12 amino acids. Looked up from germline, CDR1 is SEHNR and CDR2 is FQNEAQ (reference sequence). Trimming left V 5 bases short and J 7 bases short, with 12 bases between. CDR3 DNA: TGTGCCAGCAGCGCCTTATCGGGGGAGCAGTACTTC. Protein sequence: CASSALSGEQYF.

This sequence joins TRBV10-3 and TRBJ2-7, with D possibly matching TRBD1 (6 bases). V gave up 3 bases and J gave up 2 bases, with 8 bases separating them. The CDR3 extends over 13 amino acids. CDR1 is ENHRY, CDR2 SYGVKD, per germline. CDR3 protein: CAISDGTTYEQYF. The DNA for the CDR3 is TGTGCCATCAGTGACGGGACAACCTACGAGCAGTACTTC.

The chain combines TRBV7-6 with TRBJ2-7; a weak D match, TRBD1 (6 bases). The germline V gene encodes CDR1 SGHVS and CDR2 FNYEAQ. V was pared by 4 bases and J by 0 bases, with 19 bases between. CDR3 length: 17 amino acids. The CDR3 nucleotides are TGTGCCAGCAGCTCCTCTCATCCAGGGGAAAGCTCCTACGAGCAGTACTTC. The encoded protein is CASSSSHPGESSYEQYF.

The genes are TRBV5-4 and TRBJ2-1, with TRBD2 identical over 9 bases. J lost 3 bases, V lost 1 base, and 2 bases had no gene match. Germline values: CDR1 SGHNT, CDR2 YYREEE (reference sequence). The CDR3 length is 15 residues. In DNA form, the CDR3 reads TGTGCCAGCAGCTTGACGCGGGAGGGCTACAATGAGCAGTTCTTC. This encodes CASSLTREGYNEQFF.

This clonotype has a count of ten or more. V is TRBV7-2 and J is TRBJ2-3, with D hard to call. V was pared by 1 base and J by 0 bases, with 8 bases between. The CDR3 runs 15 residues. CDR1 SGHTA and CDR2 FQGNSA come from the germline V gene. CDR3 bases: TGTGCCAGCAGCTTAGGAGTAACTAGCACAGATACGCAGTATTTT. Amino acid sequence: CASSLGVTSTDTQYF.

This sequence joins TRBV7-6 and TRBJ2-5, with 9 bases fitting TRBD2. V lost 1 base and J lost 7; bases outside the gene matches: 4. Looked up from germline, CDR1 is SGHVS and CDR2 is FNYEAQ. CDR3 length: 14 amino acids. The CDR3 DNA reads TGTGCCAGCAGCTTAGTAGCGGGAGCGGGGACCCAGTACTTC. Amino acid sequence: CASSLVAGAGTQYF. The full variable domain, its missing parts supplied by reference TRBV7-6 and TRBJ2-5, is GAGVSQSPRYKVTKRGQDVALRCDPISGHVSLYWYRQALGQGPEFLTYFNYEAQQDKSGLPNDRFSAERPEGSISTLTIQRTEQRDSAMYRCASSLVAGAGTQYFGPGTRLLVL.

The chain uses TRBV2 and TRBJ1-2, with 9 positions matching TRBD1. The junction had 7 bases not matched to a gene; V was cut back by 6 bases and J by 8 bases. Germline CDR1 and CDR2: SNHLY and FYNNEI. The CDR3 runs to 13 residues. As DNA, the CDR3 is TGTGCCAGCAGGGGACAGGGCCAATGGGGCTACACCTTC. Encoded protein: CASRGQGQWGYTF.

J is TRBJ2-5 and V is TRBV4-1; 7 bases are shared with TRBD2. V trimming: 6 bases; J trimming: 3 bases; junction bases outside the gene matches: 10. Germline loops: CDR1 MGHRA, CDR2 YSYEKL. This CDR3 is built from 15 residues. CDR3 sequence reads: CASSQTGTTKETQYF. CDR3 bases: TGCGCCAGCAGTCAAACCGGGACTACCAAAGAGACCCAGTACTTC.

In this sample, this clonotype turned up a few times. V gene TRBV7-2 combines with J gene TRBJ2-1; 10 nucleotides agree with TRBD1. The CDR3 contains 15 residues. The V and J ends lost 3 bases and 5 bases, in that order; junction bases with no gene match: 4. Germline V lookup: CDR1 SGHTA, CDR2 FQGNSA. The CDR3 region is CASSFRTGGHNEQFF. Written as DNA, the CDR3 is TGTGCCAGCAGCTTCAGGACAGGGGGTCACAATGAGCAGTTCTTC.

V gene TRBV3-1 combines with J gene TRBJ2-3; 10 nucleotides agree with TRBD2. The CDR3 loop spans 16 amino acids. Germline CDR1 LGHDT, CDR2 YNNKEL (reference sequence). The J segment lost 5 bases and the V segment lost 8 bases, leaving 13 bases of the junction unmatched. This CDR3 is CASGPGLAGEGDTQYF. The CDR3 nucleotides are TGTGCCAGCGGACCGGGGCTAGCGGGAGAGGGAGATACGCAGTATTTT.

V and J are TRBV12-3 or TRBV12-4 and TRBJ2-4; 11 positions agree with TRBD2. V lost 8 bases, J lost 0 bases, and 12 bases stayed unmatched. The CDR3 is 18 amino acids. The CDR3 spells CASASLAGDPLAKNIQYF. The CDR3 region has the DNA TGTGCCAGCGCATCACTAGCGGGGGACCCCCTAGCCAAAAACATTCAGTACTTC.

The J gene is TRBJ2-3, the V gene TRBV7-4; D perhaps matches TRBD1 (6 bases). CDR3 length equals 16 residues. CDR1 is SGHVT and CDR2 is SQSDAQ in the germline V gene. V gave up 3 bases and J gave up 8 bases, with 21 bases separating them. The CDR3 region is CASSLSPGASGGTQYF. In nucleotides, the CDR3 is TGTGCCAGCAGCTTGTCCCCAGGGGCCAGTGGGGGTACGCAGTATTTT.

The rearrangement uses TRBV28 and TRBJ1-6, with a tentative D call TRBD1 (6 bases). The germline V gene encodes CDR1 MDHEN and CDR2 SYDVKM. The CDR3 length is 14 residues. V gave up 3 bases and J gave up 10 bases, with 13 bases separating them. This chain's CDR3 is CASSFRGGGSPLHF. CDR3 coding DNA: TGTGCCAGCAGTTTCAGGGGTGGTGGATCACCCCTCCACTTT.

This rearrangement joins TRBV28 to TRBJ1-1; D possibly corresponds to TRBD1 (5 bases). This CDR3 is 16 amino acids long. CDR1 and CDR2 from the germline V gene are MDHEN and SYDVKM. V was cut by 2 bases and J by 1 base, with 14 bases left in between. DNA for the CDR3: TGTGCCAGCAGTTTACATGCGGGAAGGGGGAACACTGAAGCTTTCTTT. As protein: CASSLHAGRGNTEAFF. Full variable domain (rest looked up from reference TRBV28 and TRBJ1-1): DVKVTQSSRYLVKRTGEKVFLECVQDMDHENMFWYRQDPGLGLRLIYFSYDVKMKEKGDIPEGYSVSREKKERFSLILESASTNQTSMYLCASSLHAGRGNTEAFFGQGTRLTVV.

This clonotype was counted a few times. The DNA of the CDR3 is TGTGCCAGCAGCTCAATCCAAGGGGTCTCCTCTGGAAACACCATATATTTT. It yields the protein CASSSIQGVSSGNTIYF. The chain couples TRBV6-1 to TRBJ1-3; D possibly corresponds to TRBD1 (5 bases). The CDR3 sequence is 17 residues long. Germline-derived CDR1 and CDR2 are MNHNS and SASEGT. The V and J ends lost 6 bases and 0 bases respectively, with 18 bases between them.

On this clonotype itself: This likely comes from a read error, as the CDR3 has no conserved phenylalanine or tryptophan at its end. The DNA is omitted, as the CDR3 cannot be located on it reliably, and the CDR3 follows TCRdb's listing. CDR3 residues: CATSSLTAPVPEVV. The rearrangement links TRBV15 to TRBJ1-3; the table's D gene call, TRBD1, was not cross checked with the DNA. The CDR3 comprises 14 residues, both ends counted. Germline CDR1 reads LNHNV; CDR2 reads YYDKDF (reference sequence).

The chain joins TRBV9 to TRBJ1-1; D ambiguous. Trimming took off 1 base at V and 1 base at J, with 5 bases between the two ends. Germline CDR1 SGDLS, CDR2 YYNGEE. The CDR3 runs 13 residues. CDR3 residues: CASSVWGNTEAFF. The CDR3 coding sequence is TGTGCCAGCAGCGTATGGGGGAACACTGAAGCTTTCTTT.

The table lists this clonotype with a few counts. This sequence joins TRBV7-2 and TRBJ2-6, with a tentative D call TRBD2 (6 bases). V shed 1 base and J shed 2 bases, with 9 bases lying between them. Germline CDR1 SGHTA, CDR2 FQGNSA. The CDR3 consists of 16 residues. Here the CDR3 reads CASSLVAVPGANVLTF. The DNA for the CDR3 is TGTGCCAGCAGCTTAGTAGCGGTTCCTGGGGCCAACGTCCTGACTTTC. Complete variable domain (other parts from reference TRBV7-2 and TRBJ2-6): GAGVSQSPSNKVTEKGKDVELRCDPISGHTALYWYRQSLGQGLEFLIYFQGNSAPDKSGLPSDRFSAERTGGSVSTLTIQRTQQEDSAVYLCASSLVAVPGANVLTFGAGSRLTVL.

V gene TRBV7-9 combines with J gene TRBJ2-4, with 7 bases matching TRBD2. The CDR3 loop spans 14 amino acids. CDR1 is SEHNR, CDR2 FQNEAQ, per germline (reference sequence). With V trimmed by 1 base and J by 8 bases, 5 bases remained unmatched. The DNA of the CDR3 is TGTGCCAGCAGCTTAGATCGGGGGGTAGACATTCAGTACTTC. Its protein product is CASSLDRGVDIQYF.

The genes are TRBV12-3 or TRBV12-4 and TRBJ1-5, with D perhaps matching TRBD1 (5 bases). The CDR3 contains 15 residues. Trimming stripped 5 bases from V and 2 bases from J, with 13 bases between. In DNA form, the CDR3 reads TGTGCCAGCAGTCTATACCAGGGAGGCAATCAGCCCCAGCATTTT. This sequence encodes CASSLYQGGNQPQHF.